The subject of this entry is one T cell receptor (beta chain). These data come from a study of blood T cell repertoires in COVID-19. TCRdb's copy holds only in-frame clones and misses some; the assay was immunoSEQ multiplex PCR. The sample holds 250,000 to 300,000 clones, 70% to 90% seen once. The CDR3 spans 18 residues. CDR1 and CDR2 (germline): MGHRA, YSYEKL. V lost 0 bases and J lost 5; bases outside the gene matches: 11. The V gene is TRBV4-1, the J gene TRBJ2-2; 8 bases map to TRBD2. This receptor was identified in a man between 60 and 70 years old who had recovered from COVID-19. The sequenced material came from peripheral blood. DNA for the CDR3: TGCGCCAGCAGCCAAGATGTTAGGGCGGGAGGAAGAACCGGGGAGCTGTTTTTT. This sequence encodes CASSQDVRAGGRTGELFF.